The 14 T cell receptor beta chains below all came from one sample that was sequenced in a study of T and B cells in COVID-19 patients. TRB rearrangements were amplified by multiplex PCR with BIOMED2 TRB-A/B primers. TCRdb independently ran MiXCR on the multiplex PCR reads; one entry per CDR3 protein. The profile shows approximately 11,000 distinct CDR3 sequences, about 30% of them singletons. From blood, about 250-550 ng of genomic DNA served as TRB template. The sample taken for sequencing was blood. Receptors originate from a human donor with active COVID-19.

Here the CDR3 DNA reads TGTGCCAGCAGCACAAGACAGGAGACACTTAACTATGGCTACACCTTC. This encodes CASSTRQETLNYGYTF. The chain links TRBV6-5 to TRBJ1-2, with D possibly being TRBD1 (6 bases). Germline CDR1 MNHEY, CDR2 SVGAGI. With 6 bases removed from V and 1 base from J, the gap between germline ends came to 18 bases. The CDR3 runs 16 residues.

By its share, this clonotype is medium-sized. The rearrangement uses TRBV29-1 and TRBJ2-6, with D unclear. V lost 3 bases and J lost 0, with 3 bases in between. This CDR3 has 13 amino acids. Germline V CDR1 and CDR2: SQVTM, ANQGSEA. CDR3 loop: CSVDSSGANVLTF. The CDR3 region has the DNA TGCAGCGTTGACAGCTCTGGGGCCAACGTCCTGACTTTC.

The sample holds a few counts of this clonotype. The V and J genes are TRBV5-4 and TRBJ1-2; possibly TRBD1 for D (5 bases). The CDR3 consists of 14 residues. From germline, CDR1 is SGHNT and CDR2 YYREEE (reference sequence). Trimming cost V 4 bases and J 5 bases, with 15 bases left between them. This CDR3 is CASSAGGGEYGYTF. The CDR3 bases are TGTGCCAGCAGCGCCGGGGGGGGGGAGTATGGCTACACCTTC.

This clonotype is medium-sized (0.01 to 0.1%). The V call is TRBV11-1, the J call TRBJ2-3; D not certain. Germline V gene sequence: CDR1 SGHAT, CDR2 FQDESV (reference sequence). CDR3 size: 13 residues. V lost 0 bases and J 5 bases, leaving 6 bases between the germline ends. Written as DNA, the CDR3 is TGTGCCAGCAGCTTAGCTAGTTTAGATACGCAGTATTTT. It translates to CASSLASLDTQYF. Based on the CDR3 plus reference TRBV11-1 and TRBJ2-3, the full variable domain is EAEVAQSPRYKITEKSQAVAFWCDPISGHATLYWYRQILGQGPELLVQFQDESVVDDSQLPKDRFSAERLKGVDSTLKIQPAELGDSAMYLCASSLASLDTQYFGPGTRLTVL.

This clonotype was counted only a few times. The V gene is TRBV12-3 or TRBV12-4, the J gene TRBJ1-5; 8 bases agree with TRBD1. The ends lost 4 bases at V and 4 bases at J; junction bases unmatched: 6. The CDR3 sequence is 15 residues long. The CDR3 sequence: CASSSRTGKNQPQHF. CDR3 nucleotides: TGTGCCAGCAGTTCTAGGACAGGGAAGAATCAGCCCCAGCATTTT.

In its sample, this clonotype is medium-sized. The gene calls are TRBV30 and TRBJ2-5, with D tentatively TRBD1 (5 bases). CDR1 GTSNPN and CDR2 SVGIG come from the germline V gene (reference sequence). The V and J ends lost 4 bases and 6 bases respectively, with 21 bases between them. CDR3 length: 15 amino acids. CDR3 coding DNA: TGTGCCTGGACAAGGTGGGCAGGGCTAGTAAAGACCCAGTACTTC. It specifies CAWTRWAGLVKTQYF.

V is TRBV12-3 or TRBV12-4 and J is TRBJ2-5; D is possibly TRBD1 or TRBD2 (7 bases each). The CDR3 has 12 amino acids. Trimming took 4 bases from V and 9 from J, leaving 12 bases between them. CDR3 sequence: CASSSAGGAQYF. The CDR3 DNA reads as TGTGCCAGCAGTTCTGCAGGGGGGGCCCAGTACTTC.

A few counts support this clonotype. The CDR3, as DNA: TGTGCCAGCTCACCAACCGCGGATACCGGGGAGCTGTTTTTT. Translation gives CASSPTADTGELFF. V usage is TRBV18 and J usage is TRBJ2-2, with D unclear. The CDR3 runs to 14 residues. Looked up from germline, CDR1 is KGHSH and CDR2 is LQKENI. The V end lost 2 bases, the J end lost 5 bases, and 9 bases lay between the germline ends.

This clonotype is medium-sized within its sample. The V and J genes are TRBV29-1 and TRBJ2-5; unclear D gene. Between the trimmed V and J ends, which lost 2 bases and 5 bases, there was a span of 9 bases. Germline V CDR1 and CDR2: SQVTM, ANQGSEA. This CDR3 region has 12 residues. This chain's CDR3 is CSVEKGTETQYF. CDR3 nucleotide sequence: TGCAGCGTTGAAAAGGGAACGGAGACCCAGTACTTC. The variable domain in full, completed from reference TRBV29-1 and TRBJ2-5, reads SAVISQKPSRDICQRGTSLTIQCQVDSQVTMMFWYRQQPGQSLTLIATANQGSEATYESGFVIDKFPISRPNLTFSTLTVSNMSPEDSSIYLCSVEKGTETQYFGPGTRLLVL.

The chain has TRBV6-4 and TRBJ2-2; possibly TRBD1 for D (6 bases). V was shortened by 4 bases and J by 7 bases, with 13 bases between the two germline ends. Germline V gene lookup returns CDR1 MRHNA and CDR2 SNTAGT. The CDR3 length is 14 residues. Here the CDR3 reads CASSVLQGVGELFF. CDR3 coding DNA: TGTGCCAGCAGTGTCCTACAGGGAGTCGGGGAGCTGTTTTTT.

By share, this clonotype ranks as medium-sized (0.01 to 0.1%). V gene TRBV6-5 combines with J gene TRBJ1-6; 9 bases agree with TRBD1. V lost 0 bases, J lost 9 bases, and 3 bases stayed unmatched. The CDR3 consists of 15 residues. Germline assignment: CDR1 MNHEY and CDR2 SVGAGI. CDR3 sequence (DNA): TGTGCCAGCAGTTACTCCAACAGGGGGCTTTCACCCCTCCACTTT. This translates into CASSYSNRGLSPLHF.

By sample fraction, this clonotype is medium-sized (0.01 to 0.1%). The chain employs TRBV19 and TRBJ2-5; D is unresolved. The CDR3 sequence is 13 residues long. CDR1 is LNHDA, CDR2 SQIVND, per germline (reference sequence). V lost 3 bases and J lost 0, with 5 bases in between. The CDR3 reads CASSIRHQETQYF. As DNA, the CDR3 is TGTGCCAGTAGTATTCGGCACCAAGAGACCCAGTACTTC.

This CDR3 is CASSPTVLTEAFF. The CDR3 nucleotides read TGTGCCAGCAGCCCGACCGTCCTCACTGAAGCTTTCTTT. V gene TRBV14 combines with J gene TRBJ1-1; D unclear. This CDR3 contains 13 residues. Trimming took off 4 bases at V and 4 bases at J, with 10 bases between the two ends. Germline V lookup: CDR1 SGHDN, CDR2 FVKESK.

The rearrangement uses TRBV5-1 and TRBJ2-5, with 8 bases matching TRBD2. The CDR3 spans 14 residues. V lost 3 bases, J lost 5 bases, and 6 bases stayed unmatched. Germline lookup yields CDR1 SGHRS and CDR2 YFSETQ. Written as DNA, the CDR3 is TGCGCCAGCAGCTCGGGACTAGGGAGGGAGACCCAGTACTTC. Its protein product is CASSSGLGRETQYF.